These T cell receptor beta chains were read from a single sample in a study of blood T cell repertoires in COVID-19. Repertoires were generated with immunoSEQ multiplex PCR, while TCRdb's copy carries only in-frame clones and drops some. This sample has about 160,000 clones, with roughly 90% found just once. Sequencing used peripheral blood. The receptors shown here come from a man between 18 and 29 years old with acute or convalescent COVID-19. CDR3s include the opening cysteine and the closing phenylalanine or tryptophan. Each record gives: J gene, V gene, D gene, CDR3 length, clone size, CDR3 protein, CDR3 DNA. The D gene is left open where the match is weak. Rows give clone size only sometimes, using once, few, many, or a class for an expanded clone.

>TRBJ2-1|TRBV3-1/TRBV3-2|TRBD1|12|.
CASQGDMSEQFF
TGTGCCAGCCAGGGGGATATGAGTGAGCAGTTCTTC
>TRBJ2-5|TRBV9|TRBD1|14|.
CASSVTGSGETQYF
TGTGCCAGCAGCGTGACAGGGTCGGGAGAGACCCAGTACTTC
>TRBJ2-2|TRBV6-5|.|15|.
CASTKGGLRPGELFF
TGTGCCAGCACAAAAGGCGGTTTGAGGCCCGGGGAGCTGTTTTTT
>TRBJ1-5|TRBV7-2|.|15|few
CASSLEVRSNQPQHF
TGTGCCAGCAGCTTAGAGGTCAGGTCCAATCAGCCCCAGCATTTT
>TRBJ2-7|TRBV18|.|12|few
CASSPQPSEQYF
TGTGCCAGCTCACCCCAACCTAGCGAGCAGTACTTC
>TRBJ1-5|TRBV27|.|15|.
CASRGGGGVTQPQHF
TGTGCCAGCAGGGGCGGAGGTGGGGTGACTCAGCCCCAGCATTTT
>TRBJ1-3|TRBV7-8|.|15|.
CASSPHSSRANTIYF
TGTGCCAGCAGCCCCCATAGTAGCAGGGCAAACACCATATATTTT
>TRBJ1-1|TRBV30|.|13|.
CAWGIGANTEAFF
TGTGCCTGGGGAATTGGGGCCAACACTGAAGCTTTCTTT
>TRBJ1-2|TRBV5-6|TRBD1|15|.
CASSLVDRGMKGYTF
TGTGCCAGCAGCTTGGTGGACAGGGGAATGAAGGGCTACACCTTC
>TRBJ2-3|TRBV24-1|TRBD2|18|.
CATSDLADTSGHTDTQYF
TGTGCCACCAGTGATTTGGCCGACACTAGCGGACACACAGATACGCAGTATTTT
>TRBJ2-3|TRBV2|TRBD2|17|.
CASSDGLAGGYGDTQYF
TGTGCCAGCAGTGATGGACTAGCGGGGGGCTATGGAGATACGCAGTATTTT
>TRBJ1-2|TRBV25-1|.|14|once
CASSEGGRDYGYTF
TGTGCCAGCAGTGAGGGGGGGAGGGACTATGGCTACACCTTC
>TRBJ2-1|TRBV10-3|.|14|few
CAISESQNYNEQFF
TGTGCCATCAGTGAGTCACAGAATTACAATGAGCAGTTCTTC
>TRBJ1-3|TRBV3-1/TRBV3-2|.|20|.
CASSHFFQGFSQSSGNTIYF
TGTGCCAGCAGCCACTTTTTTCAGGGTTTTTCCCAATCCTCTGGAAACACCATATATTTT
>TRBJ2-3|TRBV9|.|16|.
CASSGGLATGTDTQYF
TGTGCCAGCAGCGGGGGTCTAGCGACAGGCACAGATACGCAGTATTTT
>TRBJ2-5|TRBV7-2|.|15|.
CASSLVKSAQGTQYF
TGTGCCAGCAGCTTAGTGAAGAGTGCCCAGGGGACCCAGTACTTC
>TRBJ1-1|TRBV5-4|.|16|.
CASSLDRQGVSTEAFF
TGTGCCAGCAGCTTGGATAGACAAGGGGTTAGCACTGAAGCTTTCTTT
>TRBJ1-1|TRBV18|.|13|.
CASSPPGETEAFF
TGTGCCAGCTCACCTCCAGGTGAGACTGAAGCTTTCTTT
>TRBJ1-2|TRBV5-4|.|13|.
CASRLLGGGGYTF
TGTGCCAGCAGACTGCTTGGGGGGGGTGGCTACACCTTC
>TRBJ1-5|TRBV19|TRBD1|14|once
CASSTTGGNQPQHF
TGTGCCAGTAGTACAACAGGGGGCAATCAGCCCCAGCATTTT
>TRBJ2-3|TRBV10-3|TRBD1|17|.
CAITPGETGASTDTQYF
TGTGCCATCACCCCGGGGGAGACAGGGGCTAGCACAGATACGCAGTATTTT
>TRBJ1-1|TRBV3-1/TRBV3-2|.|13|.
CASSQEGRGRAFF
TGTGCCAGCAGCCAAGAGGGGCGGGGTCGGGCTTTCTTT
>TRBJ1-3|TRBV3-1/TRBV3-2|TRBD1|20|.
CASSPVVMGTGDFSGNTIYF
TGTGCCAGCAGCCCCGTGGTCATGGGGACAGGGGACTTCTCTGGAAACACCATATATTTT
>TRBJ2-3|TRBV7-9|TRBD1|15|.
CASSRDRGRVDTQYF
TGTGCCAGCAGCCGGGACAGGGGGCGTGTAGATACGCAGTATTTT
>TRBJ1-4|TRBV6-6|.|12|.
CASSSYFEKLFF
TGTGCCAGCAGTTCCTATTTTGAAAAACTGTTTTTT
>TRBJ1-2|TRBV6-5|TRBD1|13|.
CASTRDRIYGYTF
TGTGCCAGCACTCGGGACAGGATCTATGGCTACACCTTC
>TRBJ1-2|TRBV6-5|.|13|.
CASSPLREAGYTF
TGTGCCAGCAGTCCCCTCCGGGAGGCTGGCTACACCTTC
>TRBJ2-3|TRBV3-1/TRBV3-2|TRBD2|18|.
CASSQDPRLAGETDTQYF
TGTGCCAGCAGCCAAGATCCGAGGCTAGCGGGAGAGACAGATACGCAGTATTTT
>TRBJ1-1|TRBV2|TRBD1|14|few
CASSFGTGEAEAFF
TGTGCCAGCAGTTTCGGGACAGGGGAGGCTGAAGCTTTCTTT
>TRBJ2-1|TRBV2|TRBD2|16|.
CASRATSGLSYNEQFF
TGTGCCAGCAGGGCCACTAGCGGGCTCTCCTACAATGAGCAGTTCTTC
>TRBJ1-1|TRBV25-1|.|15|.
CASSLPGGLGTEAFF
TGTGCCAGCAGCCTCCCCGGGGGGCTTGGCACTGAAGCTTTCTTT
>TRBJ1-2|TRBV7-6|.|15|.
CASSLEAGDGKGYTF
TGTGCCAGCAGCTTAGAGGCAGGTGACGGAAAAGGCTACACCTTC
>TRBJ1-6|TRBV3-1/TRBV3-2|.|15|.
CASSQGELRGSPLHF
TGTGCCAGCAGCCAAGGAGAGCTCCGGGGGTCACCCCTCCACTTT
>TRBJ1-3|TRBV11-2|.|15|.
CASSLGRTAGNTIYF
TGTGCCAGCAGCTTAGGTCGGACAGCTGGAAACACCATATATTTT
>TRBJ2-1|TRBV3-1/TRBV3-2|TRBD2|17|.
CASSQGLAGGRGPEQFF
TGTGCCAGCAGCCAGGGACTAGCGGGGGGCCGAGGTCCTGAGCAGTTCTTC
>TRBJ1-6|TRBV10-3|TRBD1|16|.
CAISARTGSFNSPLHF
TGTGCCATCAGTGCCCGGACAGGTTCTTTCAATTCACCCCTCCACTTT
>TRBJ2-2|TRBV9|TRBD2|15|.
CASSTSGADTGELFF
TGTGCCAGCAGCACCAGCGGGGCCGATACCGGGGAGCTGTTTTTT
>TRBJ1-1|TRBV7-9|.|15|.
CASRGGESGDTEAFF
TGTGCTTCTCGCGGGGGGGAAAGCGGGGACACTGAAGCTTTCTTT
>TRBJ1-1|TRBV15|.|13|few
CATSSPQGSEAFF
TGTGCCACCAGCAGTCCACAGGGATCGGAAGCTTTCTTT
>TRBJ1-5|TRBV20-1|.|17|few
CSASGPMRGLSNQPQHF
TGCAGTGCTAGTGGACCGATGCGGGGGCTGAGCAATCAGCCCCAGCATTTT
>TRBJ1-1|TRBV2|.|12|.
CASNGGYTEAFF
TGTGCCAGCAATGGGGGGTACACTGAAGCTTTCTTT
>TRBJ2-6|TRBV27|TRBD2|16|.
CASSPWGGSGANVLTF
TGTGCCAGCAGCCCCTGGGGGGGCTCTGGGGCCAACGTCCTGACTTTC
>TRBJ1-2|TRBV14|.|15|few
CASSRRLTGTGGYTF
TGTGCCAGCAGCCGCCGCCTAACAGGGACGGGCGGCTACACCTTC
>TRBJ1-2|TRBV7-9|TRBD1|16|.
CASSPPTGTTVYGYTF
TGTGCCAGCAGCCCACCGACAGGGACCACCGTCTATGGCTACACCTTC
>TRBJ1-1|TRBV12-3/TRBV12-4|TRBD1|13|.
CASHRGRGTEAFF
TGTGCCAGCCACAGGGGGCGAGGCACTGAAGCTTTCTTT
>TRBJ1-1|TRBV18|TRBD1|13|.
CASSRTGNTEAFF
TGTGCCAGCTCCCGGACAGGGAACACTGAAGCTTTCTTT
>TRBJ1-5|TRBV2|TRBD1|12|once
CASGDRGQPQHF
TGTGCCAGCGGGGACAGGGGACAGCCCCAGCATTTT
>TRBJ2-5|TRBV27|TRBD2|18|.
CASSPRGTSGRWQETQYF
TGTGCCAGCAGTCCACGCGGGACTAGCGGGAGGTGGCAAGAGACCCAGTACTTC
>TRBJ1-6|TRBV28|.|12|.
CASSFTDSPLHF
TGTGCCAGCAGTTTCACGGATTCACCCCTCCACTTT
>TRBJ1-1|TRBV5-1|TRBD1|18|once
CASSWGFRSGGLNTEAFF
TGCGCCAGCAGCTGGGGGTTTCGTTCAGGGGGATTGAACACTGAAGCTTTCTTT
>TRBJ2-3|TRBV10-3|TRBD1|15|.
CAISERGQGTDTQYF
TGTGCCATCAGTGAACGGGGACAGGGCACAGATACGCAGTATTTT
>TRBJ1-2|TRBV6-1|.|15|once
CASSDRTRTLYGYTF
TGTGCCAGCAGTGATAGGACAAGGACCCTCTATGGCTACACCTTC
>TRBJ1-1|TRBV19|.|13|.
CASSRNLNTEAFF
TGTGCCAGTAGTAGAAACTTAAACACTGAAGCTTTCTTT
>TRBJ1-4|TRBV4-1|TRBD1|16|.
CASSQRPDRYNEKLFF
TGCGCCAGCAGCCAAAGACCGGACAGGTATAATGAAAAACTGTTTTTT